The clone carrying this T cell receptor (beta chain) was observed a handful of times. Its antigen is as yet unknown. The data belong to a study of Graves' ophthalmopathy and Graves' hyperthyroidism. As for the study in general: Stable hyperthyroidism referred to disease that showed no ophthalmopathy within 18 months of follow-up. General study results and limits: Its predictions of ophthalmopathy progression gave the model 60% to 71% sensitivity and approximately 72% specificity.

Germline V gene lookup returns CDR1 DFQATT and CDR2 SNEGSKA (reference sequence). The length of the CDR3 is 16 residues. Losses at the gene ends were 5 bases for V and 4 bases for J; bases not matched to a gene: 12. Clinical symptoms, serum thyroxine, TRAb, thyroid ultrasound and orbital computed tomography were relied on for diagnosis. TCR beta CDR3 amplification used RNA transcripts. First-round RT-PCR relied on HTBI primers, and a second-round multiplex PCR came next. Each CDR3 protein is one row after TCRdb ran MiXCR on the multiplex PCR reads. The table records about 500,000 distinct CDR3 sequences, 39% of them present only once.

The chain couples TRBV20-1 to TRBJ1-3; 9 bases align to TRBD1. Sequenced material: peripheral blood or thyroid tissue (not recorded which). This receptor was obtained from an adult man with Graves' hyperthyroidism. This CDR3 reads CSALLPGQGSGNTIYF. The CDR3 region has the DNA TGCAGTGCTCTCCTACCTGGACAGGGGAGCGGAAACACCATATATTTT.